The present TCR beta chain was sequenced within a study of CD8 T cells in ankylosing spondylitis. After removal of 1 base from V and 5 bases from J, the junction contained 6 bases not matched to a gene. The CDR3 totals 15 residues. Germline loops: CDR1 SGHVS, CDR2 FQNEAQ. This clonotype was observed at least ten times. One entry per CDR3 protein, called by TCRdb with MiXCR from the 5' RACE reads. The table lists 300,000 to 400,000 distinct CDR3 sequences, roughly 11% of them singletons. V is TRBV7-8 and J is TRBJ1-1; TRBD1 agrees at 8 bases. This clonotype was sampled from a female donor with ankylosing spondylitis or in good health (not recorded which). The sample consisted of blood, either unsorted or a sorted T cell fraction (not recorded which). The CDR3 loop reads CASSLVANRGTEAFF. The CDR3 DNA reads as TGTGCCAGCAGCTTAGTGGCGAACAGGGGGACTGAAGCTTTCTTT.